Presented here are 8 T cell receptor beta chains from one specimen sequenced in a study of T cells after yellow fever vaccination. TCRdb itself ran the 5' RACE reads through MiXCR, one entry per CDR3 protein. The table includes fewer than 450,000 distinct CDR3 sequences, almost 4% detected once. Material: PBMCs, obtained 5 days after the yellow fever booster vaccination. The receptors here all came from a man between 18 and 35 years old who received the YFV17D yellow fever vaccine.

A few counts support this clonotype. V gene TRBV28 combines with J gene TRBJ1-6, with D perhaps matching TRBD1 (5 bases). Per the germline V gene, CDR1 is MDHEN and CDR2 is SYDVKM. The length of the CDR3 is 15 residues. V gave up 4 bases and J gave up 6 bases, with 13 bases separating them. Here the CDR3 reads CASSYGASPNSPLHF. The CDR3 DNA follows: TGTGCCAGCAGTTACGGGGCTTCTCCTAATTCACCCCTCCACTTT.

The rearrangement links TRBV6-5 to TRBJ1-2; D may be TRBD1 (5 bases). Germline V lookup: CDR1 MNHEY, CDR2 SVGAGI. Deletions cut 8 bases from V and 6 bases from J, with 13 bases between. This CDR3 has 12 residues. This chain's CDR3 is CASGQGGDGYTF. In nucleotides, the CDR3 is TGTGCCAGCGGGCAGGGTGGCGATGGCTACACCTTC.

This clonotype was seen ten or more times. The chain is built from TRBV7-3 and TRBJ2-1; D ambiguous. The CDR3 runs 12 residues. The germline CDR1 and CDR2 sequences are SGHTA and FQGTGA. V lost 3 bases and J 7 bases, leaving 7 bases between the germline ends. The CDR3 region is CASSFGKNEQFF. The CDR3 coding sequence is TGTGCCAGCAGCTTCGGCAAGAATGAGCAGTTCTTC.

This clonotype was seen ten or more times. The rearrangement joins TRBV6-5 to TRBJ2-5, with D hard to call. There are 13 residues in the CDR3. V gave up 6 bases and J gave up 5 bases, with 13 bases separating them. The germline V gene has CDR1 MNHEY and CDR2 SVGAGI. DNA for the CDR3: TGTGCCAGCAGGACTTCGCAGGCGGAGACCCAGTACTTC. Translating it yields CASRTSQAETQYF.

This clonotype was observed a handful of times. The chain recombines TRBV18 with TRBJ1-6; D possibly corresponds to TRBD1 (5 bases). CDR3 length: 14 residues. Trimming cost V 4 bases and J 3 bases, with 7 bases left between them. Germline values: CDR1 KGHSH, CDR2 LQKENI. CDR3 DNA sequence: TGTGCCAGCTCACAGGGGCTCTATAATTCACCCCTCCACTTT. It translates to CASSQGLYNSPLHF.

The CDR3 protein is CASSLGATDNQPQHF. The CDR3 nucleotides are TGTGCCAGCAGCTTGGGCGCGACAGACAATCAGCCCCAGCATTTT. The chain is built from TRBV5-5 and TRBJ1-5, with D maybe TRBD1 (5 bases). Trimming stripped 0 bases from V and 3 bases from J, with 10 bases between. The CDR3 runs 15 residues. Germline V CDR1 and CDR2: SGHKS, YYEKEE (reference sequence).

The rearrangement links TRBV2 to TRBJ2-7; D gene ambiguous. Trimming cost V 6 bases and J 0 bases, with 15 bases left between them. The CDR3 spans 15 residues. Germline V gene lookup returns CDR1 SNHLY and CDR2 FYNNEI. CDR3 residues: CASRSSRVNSYEQYF. CDR3 coding DNA: TGTGCCAGCAGGTCGTCCCGGGTAAACTCCTACGAGCAGTACTTC.

The chain employs TRBV18 and TRBJ2-7; a weak D match, TRBD2 (5 bases). The CDR3 loop spans 12 amino acids. Germline assignment: CDR1 KGHSH and CDR2 LQKENI. V was shortened by 3 bases and J by 6 bases, with 9 bases between the two germline ends. The CDR3 DNA is TGTGCCAGCTCACCTGAGGGTGGCGAGCAGTACGTC. This codes for CASSPEGGEQYV.